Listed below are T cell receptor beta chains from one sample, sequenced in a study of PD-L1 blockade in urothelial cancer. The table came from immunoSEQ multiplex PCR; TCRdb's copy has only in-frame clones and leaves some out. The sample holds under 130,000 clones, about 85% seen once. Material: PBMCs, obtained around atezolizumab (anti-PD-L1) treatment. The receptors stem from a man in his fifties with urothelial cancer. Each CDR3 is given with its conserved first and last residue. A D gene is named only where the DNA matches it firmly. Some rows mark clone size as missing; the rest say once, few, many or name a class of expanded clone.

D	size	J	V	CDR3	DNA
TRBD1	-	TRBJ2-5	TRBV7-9	CASSFPIPRDSQETQYF	TGTGCCAGCAGCTTTCCCATACCCCGGGACAGTCAAGAGACCCAGTACTTC
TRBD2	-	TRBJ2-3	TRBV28	CASSLVEGMSSGIRIAQYF	TGTGCCAGCAGTTTGGTGGAAGGAATGTCTAGCGGGATTCGAATTGCGCAGTATTTT
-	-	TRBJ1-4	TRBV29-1	CSVGFIGEKLFF	TGCAGCGTTGGGTTCATCGGTGAAAAACTGTTTTTT
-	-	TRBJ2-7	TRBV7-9	CASMGGYEQYF	TGTGCCAGTATGGGGGGCTACGAGCAGTACTTC
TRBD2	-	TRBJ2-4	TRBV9	CASSVESGGREYF	TGTGCCAGCAGCGTGGAATCCGGGGGGAGGGAGTACTTC
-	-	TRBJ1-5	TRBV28	CASMSAGGPNQPQHF	TGTGCCAGCATGTCGGCAGGAGGTCCCAATCAGCCCCAGCATTTT
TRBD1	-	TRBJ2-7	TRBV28	CASSQFGQGSYEQYF	TGTGCCAGCAGTCAGTTCGGACAGGGTTCATACGAGCAGTACTTC
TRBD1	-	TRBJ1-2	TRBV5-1	CASRSGTGIYGYTF	TGCGCCAGCAGGTCCGGGACAGGAATATATGGCTACACCTTC
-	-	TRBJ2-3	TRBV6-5	CASSFRSGLRTDTQYF	TGTGCCAGCAGTTTCCGCTCGGGACTGCGCACAGATACGCAGTATTTT
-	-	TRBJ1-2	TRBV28	CASSTTGNLYGYTF	TGTGCCAGCAGTACCACAGGGAATCTCTATGGCTACACCTTC
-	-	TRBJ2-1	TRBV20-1	CSARDLARQFF	TGCAGTGCTAGAGATTTGGCCCGGCAGTTCTTC
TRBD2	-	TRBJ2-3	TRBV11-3	CASSLAGAMTDTQYF	TGTGCCAGCAGTTTAGCGGGAGCAATGACAGATACGCAGTATTTT
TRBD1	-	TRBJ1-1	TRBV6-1	CASSEYTGDTEAFF	TGTGCCAGCAGTGAATACACAGGGGACACTGAAGCTTTCTTT
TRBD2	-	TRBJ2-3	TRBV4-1	CASSQDVAGGADTQYF	TGCGCCAGCAGCCAAGACGTCGCGGGAGGGGCAGATACGCAGTATTTT
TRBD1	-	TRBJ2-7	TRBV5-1	CASSLVGQDYEQYF	TGCGCCAGCAGCTTGGTAGGACAGGATTACGAGCAGTACTTC
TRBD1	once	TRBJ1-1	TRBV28	CASSSRQGGVSTEAFF	TGTGCCAGCAGTTCGCGACAGGGAGGAGTGTCCACTGAAGCTTTCTTT
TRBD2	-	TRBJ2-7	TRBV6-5	CASRGTSGRPYEQYF	TGTGCCAGCAGGGGAACTAGCGGGAGGCCCTACGAGCAGTACTTC
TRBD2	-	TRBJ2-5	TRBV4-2	CASSQYHGTSGRASPGTQYF	TGTGCCAGCAGCCAGTACCACGGGACTAGCGGGAGGGCCTCCCCAGGGACCCAGTACTTC
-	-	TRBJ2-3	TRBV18	CASSHGVVADTTDTQYF	TGTGCCAGCTCACACGGGGTAGTAGCGGACACCACAGATACGCAGTATTTT
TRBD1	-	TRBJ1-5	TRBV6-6	CASSKTGGGRQPQHF	TGTGCCAGCAGTAAAACAGGGGGCGGTCGTCAGCCCCAGCATTTT
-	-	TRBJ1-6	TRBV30	CAWSSPGAYNSPLHF	TGTGCCTGGAGTTCTCCGGGGGCCTATAATTCACCCCTCCACTTT
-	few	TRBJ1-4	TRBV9	CASSERGTTNEKLFF	TGTGCCAGCAGCGAAAGGGGGACAACTAATGAAAAACTGTTTTTT